These 10 T cell receptor beta chains came from one sample sequenced in a study of control samples from healthy donors and cancer patients. TCRdb's copy holds only in-frame clones and misses some; the assay was immunoSEQ multiplex PCR. The sample yields 95,000 to 150,000 clones, 70% to 90% seen once. Source material: blood. All receptors come from a man in his sixties in good health.

The V call is TRBV5-6, the J call TRBJ2-7; no clear D gene. Germline V gene lookup returns CDR1 SGHDT and CDR2 YYEEEE. V lost 2 bases to trimming and J lost 5 bases, with 11 bases between them. The CDR3 has 13 amino acids. The CDR3 spells CASSFVGLNEQYF. The DNA of the CDR3 is TGTGCCAGCAGCTTTGTAGGGCTTAACGAGCAGTACTTC.

V usage is TRBV2 and J usage is TRBJ2-7; D unresolved. V lost 3 bases to trimming and J lost 2 bases, with 14 bases between them. Germline V lookup: CDR1 SNHLY, CDR2 FYNNEI. CDR3 length: 15 residues. This chain's CDR3 is CASSDRTYITYEQYF. CDR3 DNA sequence: TGTGCCAGCAGTGATAGGACCTATATTACCTACGAGCAGTACTTC. Supplemented by reference TRBV2 and TRBJ2-7, the full variable domain reads EPEVTQTPSHQVTQMGQEVILRCVPISNHLYFYWYRQILGQKVEFLVSFYNNEISEKSEIFDDQFSVERPDGSNFTLKIRSTKLEDSAMYFCASSDRTYITYEQYFGPGTRLTVT.

This clone has only one observation. The CDR3 bases are TGTGCCAGCAGGCGGAAGGGGGCCGGAGATACGCAGTATTTT. As protein: CASRRKGAGDTQYF. The rearrangement links TRBV27 to TRBJ2-3; 7 bases line up with TRBD1. Losses at the gene ends were 6 bases for V and 5 bases for J; bases not matched to a gene: 8. CDR1 is MNHEY and CDR2 is SMNVEV in the germline V gene (reference sequence). CDR3 length: 14 amino acids.

The rearrangement links TRBV6-6 to TRBJ2-7; D remains ambiguous. Trimming removed 2 bases at V and 0 bases at J, with 8 bases between. Germline CDR1 is MNHNY and CDR2 is SVGAGI (reference sequence). This CDR3 is built from 14 residues. The CDR3 loop reads CASSYVPTSYEQYF. The CDR3, as DNA: TGTGCCAGCAGTTACGTACCGACCTCCTACGAGCAGTACTTC.

The chain links TRBV4-3 to TRBJ2-1, with D hard to call. Trimming stripped 6 bases from V and 4 bases from J, with 16 bases between. The CDR3 runs to 15 residues. Germline-derived CDR1 and CDR2 are LGHNA and YSLEER. CDR3 protein: CASSVFLTWYNEQFF. CDR3 sequence (DNA): TGCGCCAGCAGTGTCTTCCTAACGTGGTACAATGAGCAGTTCTTC.

This chain connects TRBV6-1 to TRBJ1-2; D is unclear. Germline assignment: CDR1 MNHNS and CDR2 SASEGT. Trimming stripped 3 bases from V and 2 bases from J, with 16 bases between. The CDR3 contains 16 residues. The CDR3 sequence is CASSDSMGSPNYGYTF. The CDR3, as DNA: TGTGCCAGCAGTGATAGTATGGGAAGTCCCAACTATGGCTACACCTTC.

The chain combines TRBV7-9 with TRBJ2-7, with D unclear. V was shortened by 2 bases and J by 4 bases, with 3 bases between the two germline ends. Per germline, CDR1 SEHNR and CDR2 FQNEAQ (reference sequence). The CDR3 is 11 residues long. The chain's CDR3 is CASSLKYEQYF. CDR3 in DNA: TGTGCCAGCAGCTTAAAATACGAGCAGTACTTC.

This chain uses TRBV5-4 with TRBJ1-2; D unclear. The V end was cut by 2 bases, the J end by 4 bases, with 9 bases between. The CDR3 spans 13 residues. Germline V CDR1 and CDR2: SGHNT, YYREEE (reference sequence). CDR3 protein: CASSLGRIYGYTF. In nucleotides, the CDR3 is TGTGCCAGCAGCTTAGGGCGGATCTATGGCTACACCTTC.

The chain recombines TRBV18 with TRBJ2-1; TRBD2 matches 10 bases. Germline CDR1 and CDR2: KGHSH and LQKENI. The CDR3 has 16 amino acids. V gave up 8 bases and J gave up 0 bases; unmatched junction bases: 7. CDR3 loop: CASTSSSGGSYNEQFF. CDR3 coding DNA: TGTGCCAGCACTTCCTCTAGCGGGGGCTCCTACAATGAGCAGTTCTTC.

This clone appeared once. The CDR3 nucleotides read TGTGCCAGCAGCCAGGAACCCACTGAAGCTTTCTTT. It is translated as CASSQEPTEAFF. The chain carries TRBV3-1 (or the pseudogene TRBV3-2) and TRBJ1-1; D remains unclear. V dropped 3 bases and J dropped 4 bases, with 6 bases sitting between them. Germline values: CDR1 LGHDT, CDR2 YNNKEL (reference sequence). The CDR3 is made up of 12 amino acids.